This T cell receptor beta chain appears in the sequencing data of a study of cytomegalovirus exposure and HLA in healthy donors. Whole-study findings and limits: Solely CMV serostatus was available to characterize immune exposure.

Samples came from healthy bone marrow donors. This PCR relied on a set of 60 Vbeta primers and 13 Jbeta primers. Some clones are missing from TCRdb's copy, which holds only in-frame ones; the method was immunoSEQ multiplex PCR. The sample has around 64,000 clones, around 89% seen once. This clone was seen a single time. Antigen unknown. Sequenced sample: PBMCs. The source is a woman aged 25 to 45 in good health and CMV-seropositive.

This CDR3 reads CAWSDGLHRGNEQFF. In DNA form, the CDR3 reads TGTGCCTGGAGTGATGGGTTACATAGAGGCAATGAGCAGTTCTTC. The V call is TRBV30, the J call TRBJ2-1, with D unresolved. The CDR3 runs to 15 residues. The germline CDR1 and CDR2 sequences are GTSNPN and SVGIG (reference sequence). The V end was cut by 1 base, the J end by 6 bases, with 16 bases between.